The clone carrying this T cell receptor beta chain was seen only a few times. Its target is unknown. From the RT-PCR reads, TCRdb called clonotypes with MiXCR, one entry per CDR3 protein. The repertoire holds 550,000 to 650,000 distinct CDR3 sequences, with 10% to 15% as singletons. The data were taken from a study of response to subunit inactivated influenza vaccine. Study observations and caveats: Every seasonal influenza vaccination brings in few new T cells, the authors suggested.

CDR1 and CDR2 from the germline V gene are MNHNY and SVGAGI (reference sequence). There are 13 residues in the CDR3. With 5 bases removed from V and 2 bases from J, the gap between germline ends came to 8 bases. V usage is TRBV6-6 and J usage is TRBJ2-3; no clear D. This specimen consisted of PBMCs from blood, obtained on the day of vaccination. The sequence was collected from a man in his fifties who received an inactivated influenza vaccine. DNA of the CDR3: TGTGCCAGCAGTGACCACTACACAGATACGCAGTATTTT. Protein product: CASSDHYTDTQYF.